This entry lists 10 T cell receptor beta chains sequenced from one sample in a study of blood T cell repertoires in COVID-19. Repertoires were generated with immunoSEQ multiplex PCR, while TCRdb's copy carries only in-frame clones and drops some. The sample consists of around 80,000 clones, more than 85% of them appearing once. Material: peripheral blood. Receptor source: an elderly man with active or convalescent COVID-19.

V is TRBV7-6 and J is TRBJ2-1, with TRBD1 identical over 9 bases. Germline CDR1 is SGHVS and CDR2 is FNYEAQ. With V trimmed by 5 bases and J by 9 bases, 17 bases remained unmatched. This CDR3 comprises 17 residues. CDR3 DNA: TGTGCCAGCAGCGCCCGACCAGCCGGGACAGGGCTTCGTGAGCAGTTCTTC. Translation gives CASSARPAGTGLREQFF.

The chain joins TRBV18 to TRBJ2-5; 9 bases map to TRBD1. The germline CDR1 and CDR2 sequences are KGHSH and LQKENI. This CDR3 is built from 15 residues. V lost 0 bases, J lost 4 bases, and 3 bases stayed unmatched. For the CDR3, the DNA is TGTGCCAGCTCACCACCAACAGGGGGCGGAGAGACCCAGTACTTC. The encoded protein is CASSPPTGGGETQYF. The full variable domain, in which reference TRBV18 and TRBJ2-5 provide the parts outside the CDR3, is NAGVMQNPRHLVRRRGQEARLRCSPMKGHSHVYWYRQLPEEGLKFMVYLQKENIIDESGMPKERFSAEFPKEGPSILRIQQVVRGDSAAYFCASSPPTGGGETQYFGPGTRLLVL.

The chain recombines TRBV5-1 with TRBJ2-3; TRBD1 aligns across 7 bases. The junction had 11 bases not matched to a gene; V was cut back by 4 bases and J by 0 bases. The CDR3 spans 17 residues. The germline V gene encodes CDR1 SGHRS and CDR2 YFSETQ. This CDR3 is CASSKDRRRLSTDTQYF. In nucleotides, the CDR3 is TGCGCCAGCAGCAAGGACAGGAGACGTCTTAGCACAGATACGCAGTATTTT.

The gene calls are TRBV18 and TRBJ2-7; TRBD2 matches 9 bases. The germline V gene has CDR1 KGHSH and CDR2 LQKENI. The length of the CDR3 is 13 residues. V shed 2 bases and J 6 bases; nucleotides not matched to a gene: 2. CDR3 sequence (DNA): TGTGCCAGCTCACCAGCGGGAGGGAGCGAGCAGTACGTC. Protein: CASSPAGGSEQYV.

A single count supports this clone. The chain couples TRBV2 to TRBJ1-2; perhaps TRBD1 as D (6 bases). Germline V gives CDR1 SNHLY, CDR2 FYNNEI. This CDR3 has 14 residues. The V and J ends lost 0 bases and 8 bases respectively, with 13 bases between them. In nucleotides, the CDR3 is TGTGCCAGCAGTGAAGCTCGGAGGCAGGGGGGCTACACCTTC. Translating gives CASSEARRQGGYTF.

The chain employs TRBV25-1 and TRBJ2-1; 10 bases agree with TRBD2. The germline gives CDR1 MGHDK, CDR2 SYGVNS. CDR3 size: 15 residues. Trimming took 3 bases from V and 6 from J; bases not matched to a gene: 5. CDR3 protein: CASSDSLAGVNEQFF. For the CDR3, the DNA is TGTGCCAGCAGTGATTCCCTAGCGGGGGTCAATGAGCAGTTCTTC.

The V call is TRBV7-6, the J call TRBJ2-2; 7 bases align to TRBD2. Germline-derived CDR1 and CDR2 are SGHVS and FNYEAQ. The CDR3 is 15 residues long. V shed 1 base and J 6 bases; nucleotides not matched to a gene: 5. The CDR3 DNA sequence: TGTGCCAGCAGCTTAGGAGCGGGGAGGGCCGGGGAGCTGTTTTTT. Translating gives CASSLGAGRAGELFF.

The CDR3 sequence: CASSLVAPNEKLFF. The CDR3 region has the DNA TGCGCCAGCAGCTTGGTAGCTCCTAATGAAAAACTGTTTTTT. V usage is TRBV5-1 and J usage is TRBJ1-4; D remains ambiguous. The V end was cut by 0 bases, the J end by 3 bases, with 6 bases between. The germline gives CDR1 SGHRS, CDR2 YFSETQ. This CDR3 is built from 14 residues.

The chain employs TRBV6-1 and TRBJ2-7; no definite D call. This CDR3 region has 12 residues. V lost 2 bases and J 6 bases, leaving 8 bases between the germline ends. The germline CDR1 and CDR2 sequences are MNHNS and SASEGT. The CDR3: CASSETWSEQYV. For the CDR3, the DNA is TGTGCCAGCAGTGAAACCTGGAGCGAGCAGTACGTC.

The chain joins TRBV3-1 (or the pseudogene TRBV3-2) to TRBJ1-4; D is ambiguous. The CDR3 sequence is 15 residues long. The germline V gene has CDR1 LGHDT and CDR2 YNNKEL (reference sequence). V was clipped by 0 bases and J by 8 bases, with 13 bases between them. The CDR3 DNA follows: TGTGCCAGCAGCCAAGATCGCGGGGTGGGCGAAAAACTGTTTTTT. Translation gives CASSQDRGVGEKLFF.